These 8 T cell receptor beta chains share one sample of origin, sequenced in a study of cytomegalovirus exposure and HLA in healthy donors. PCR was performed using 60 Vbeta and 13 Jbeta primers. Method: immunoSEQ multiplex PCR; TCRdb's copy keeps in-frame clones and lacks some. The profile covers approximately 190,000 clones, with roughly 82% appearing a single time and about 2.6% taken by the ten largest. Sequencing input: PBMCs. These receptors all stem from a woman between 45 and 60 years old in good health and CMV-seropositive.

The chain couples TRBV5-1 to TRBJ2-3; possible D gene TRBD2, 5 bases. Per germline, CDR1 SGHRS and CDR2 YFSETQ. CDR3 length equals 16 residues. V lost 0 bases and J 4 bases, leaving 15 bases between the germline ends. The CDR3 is CASSLANVGVADTQYF. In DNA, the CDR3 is TGCGCCAGCAGCTTGGCCAATGTGGGAGTCGCAGATACGCAGTATTTT.

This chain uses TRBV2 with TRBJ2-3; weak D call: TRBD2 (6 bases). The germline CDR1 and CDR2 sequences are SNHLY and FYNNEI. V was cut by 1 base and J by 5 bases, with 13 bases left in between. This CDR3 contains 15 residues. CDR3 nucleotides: TGTGCCAGCAGTGAAGGGGGGGTTAAGAAAGATACGCAGTATTTT. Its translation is CASSEGGVKKDTQYF.

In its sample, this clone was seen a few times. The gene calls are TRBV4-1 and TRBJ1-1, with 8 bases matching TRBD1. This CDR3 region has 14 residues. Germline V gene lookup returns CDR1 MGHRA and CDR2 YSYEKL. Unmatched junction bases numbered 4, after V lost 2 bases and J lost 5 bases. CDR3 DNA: TGCGCCAGCAGCCAATGGACAGGGAGGACTGAAGCTTTCTTT. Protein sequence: CASSQWTGRTEAFF.

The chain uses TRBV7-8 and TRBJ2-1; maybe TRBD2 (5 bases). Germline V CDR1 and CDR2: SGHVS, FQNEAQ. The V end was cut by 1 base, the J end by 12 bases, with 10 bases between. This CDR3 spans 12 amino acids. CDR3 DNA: TGTGCCAGCAGCTTAGACGTAGAGGGGCAGTTCTTC. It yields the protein CASSLDVEGQFF.

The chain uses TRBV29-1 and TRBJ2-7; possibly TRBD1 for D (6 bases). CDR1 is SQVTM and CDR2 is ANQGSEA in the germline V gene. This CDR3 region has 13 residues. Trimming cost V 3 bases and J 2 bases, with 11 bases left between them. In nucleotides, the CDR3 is TGCAGCGTTGAGGGGGACATCCCCTACGAGCAGTACTTC. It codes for CSVEGDIPYEQYF.

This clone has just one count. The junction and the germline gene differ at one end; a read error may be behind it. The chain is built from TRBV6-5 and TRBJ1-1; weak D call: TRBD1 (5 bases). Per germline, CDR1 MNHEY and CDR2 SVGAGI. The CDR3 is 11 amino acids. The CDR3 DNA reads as TGTGCCAGCAAGGGGAACACTGAAGCTTCCTTT. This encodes CASKGNTEASF.

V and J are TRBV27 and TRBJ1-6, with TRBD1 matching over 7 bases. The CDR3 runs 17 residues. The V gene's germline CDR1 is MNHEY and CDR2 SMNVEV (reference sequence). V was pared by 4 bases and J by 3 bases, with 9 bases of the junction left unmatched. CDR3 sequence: CASSWTGQTGYNSPLHF. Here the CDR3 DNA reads TGTGCCAGCAGTTGGACGGGACAGACAGGCTATAATTCACCCCTCCACTTT.

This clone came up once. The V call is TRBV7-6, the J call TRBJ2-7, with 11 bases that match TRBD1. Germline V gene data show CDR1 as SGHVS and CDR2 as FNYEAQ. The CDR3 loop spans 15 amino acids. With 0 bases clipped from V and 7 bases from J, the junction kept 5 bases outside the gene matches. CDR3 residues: CASSLAGTGGFEQYF. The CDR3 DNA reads TGTGCCAGCAGCTTAGCCGGGACAGGGGGATTTGAGCAGTACTTC.